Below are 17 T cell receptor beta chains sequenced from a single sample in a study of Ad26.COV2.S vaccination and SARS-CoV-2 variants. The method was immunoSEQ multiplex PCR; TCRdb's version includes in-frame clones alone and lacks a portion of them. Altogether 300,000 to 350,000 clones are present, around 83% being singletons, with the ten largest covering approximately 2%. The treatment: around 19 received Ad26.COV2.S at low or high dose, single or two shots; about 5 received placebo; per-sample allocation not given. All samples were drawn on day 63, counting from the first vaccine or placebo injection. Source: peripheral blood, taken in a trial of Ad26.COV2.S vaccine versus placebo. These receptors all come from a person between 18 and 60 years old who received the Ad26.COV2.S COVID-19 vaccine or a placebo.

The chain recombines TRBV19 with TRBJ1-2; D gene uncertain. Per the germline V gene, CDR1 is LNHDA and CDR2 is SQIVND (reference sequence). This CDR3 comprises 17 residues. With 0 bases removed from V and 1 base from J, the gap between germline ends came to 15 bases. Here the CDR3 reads CASSIDHSSFINYGYTF. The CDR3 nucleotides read TGTGCCAGTAGTATAGATCACAGCTCTTTTATTAACTATGGCTACACCTTC.

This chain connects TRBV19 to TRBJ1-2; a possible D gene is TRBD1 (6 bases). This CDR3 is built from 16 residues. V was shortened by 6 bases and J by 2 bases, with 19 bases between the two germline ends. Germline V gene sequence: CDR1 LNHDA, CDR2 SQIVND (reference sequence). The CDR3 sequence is CASSRLTTGLNYGYTF. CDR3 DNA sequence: TGTGCCAGTAGCCGACTCACGACAGGATTGAACTATGGCTACACCTTC.

This CDR3 reads CASSPATFNTQVTDTQYF. The CDR3 DNA sequence: TGTGCCAGCAGCCCAGCCACATTCAACACCCAAGTCACAGATACGCAGTATTTT. This rearrangement joins TRBV3-1 (or the pseudogene TRBV3-2) to TRBJ2-3; no firm D call. CDR1 is LGHDT, CDR2 YNNKEL, per germline (reference sequence). Trimming shortened V by 4 bases and J by 2 bases, and 22 bases separated the two germline ends. This CDR3 has 18 amino acids.

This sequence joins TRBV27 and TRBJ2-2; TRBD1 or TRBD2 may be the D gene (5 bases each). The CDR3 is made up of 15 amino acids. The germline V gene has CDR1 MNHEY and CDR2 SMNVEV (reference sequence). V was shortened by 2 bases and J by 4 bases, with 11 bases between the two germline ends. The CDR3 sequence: CASSLGEGTTGELFF. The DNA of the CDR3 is TGTGCCAGCAGTTTAGGCGAGGGGACCACCGGGGAGCTGTTTTTT.

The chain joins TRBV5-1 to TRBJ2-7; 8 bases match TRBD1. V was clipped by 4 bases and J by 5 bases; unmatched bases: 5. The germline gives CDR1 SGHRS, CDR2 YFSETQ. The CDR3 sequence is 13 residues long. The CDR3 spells CASSVQTGDEQYF. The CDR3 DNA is TGCGCCAGCAGCGTACAGACAGGGGACGAGCAGTACTTC.

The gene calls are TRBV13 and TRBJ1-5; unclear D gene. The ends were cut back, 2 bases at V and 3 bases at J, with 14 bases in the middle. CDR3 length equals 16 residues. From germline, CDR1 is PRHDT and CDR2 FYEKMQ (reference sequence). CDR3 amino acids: CASSLLLGWANQPQHF. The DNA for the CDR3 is TGTGCCAGCAGCTTACTCCTAGGGTGGGCCAATCAGCCCCAGCATTTT.

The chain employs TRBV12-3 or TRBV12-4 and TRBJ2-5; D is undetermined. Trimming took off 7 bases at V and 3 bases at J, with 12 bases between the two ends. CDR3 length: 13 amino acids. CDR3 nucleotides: TGTGCCAGCATGAGGCAGGTCAAAGAGACCCAGTACTTC. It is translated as CASMRQVKETQYF.

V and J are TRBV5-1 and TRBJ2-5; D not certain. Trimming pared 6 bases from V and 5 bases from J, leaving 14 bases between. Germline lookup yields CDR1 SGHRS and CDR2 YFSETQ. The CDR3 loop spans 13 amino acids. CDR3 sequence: CASIGRSRETQYF. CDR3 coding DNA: TGCGCCAGCATTGGGCGCAGTCGGGAGACCCAGTACTTC.

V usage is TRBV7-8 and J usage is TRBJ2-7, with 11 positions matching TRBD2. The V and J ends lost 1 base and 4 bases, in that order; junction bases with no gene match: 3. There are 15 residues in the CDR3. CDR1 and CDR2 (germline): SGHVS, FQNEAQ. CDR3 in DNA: TGTGCCAGCAGCTTAGATACTAGCGGGGGTTACGAGCAGTACTTC. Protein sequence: CASSLDTSGGYEQYF.

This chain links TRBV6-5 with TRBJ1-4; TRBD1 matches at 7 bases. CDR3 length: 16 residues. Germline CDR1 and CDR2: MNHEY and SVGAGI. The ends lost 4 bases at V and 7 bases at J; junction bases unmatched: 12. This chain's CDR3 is CASSSWKTGSAEKLFF. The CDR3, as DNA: TGTGCCAGCAGTTCCTGGAAGACAGGGTCAGCTGAAAAACTGTTTTTT.

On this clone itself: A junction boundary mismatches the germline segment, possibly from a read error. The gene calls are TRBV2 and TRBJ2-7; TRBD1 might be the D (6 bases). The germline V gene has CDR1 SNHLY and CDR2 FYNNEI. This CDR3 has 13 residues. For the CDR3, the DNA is TGTGCCAGCAGCGATACAGGGTTCTACAAGCAGTACTTC. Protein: CASSDTGFYKQYF. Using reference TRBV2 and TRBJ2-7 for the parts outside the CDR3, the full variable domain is EPEVTQTPSHQVTQMGQEVILRCVPISNHLYFYWYRQILGQKVEFLVSFYNNEISEKSEIFDDQFSVERPDGSNFTLKIRSTKLEDSAMYFCASSDTGFYKQYFGPGTRLTVT.

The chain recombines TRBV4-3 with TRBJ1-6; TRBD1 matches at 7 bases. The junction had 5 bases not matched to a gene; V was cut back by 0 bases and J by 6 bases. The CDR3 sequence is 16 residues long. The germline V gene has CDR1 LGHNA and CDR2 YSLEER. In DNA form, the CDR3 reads TGCGCCAGCAGCCAAGATCCTGGGACAGCTAATTCACCCCTCCACTTT. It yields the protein CASSQDPGTANSPLHF.

The CDR3 DNA is TGTGCCAGCAGTCTTCCTGGGGGGCCAGGGACCCAGTACTTC. Translated: CASSLPGGPGTQYF. The genes are TRBV2 and TRBJ2-5; perhaps D is TRBD1 or TRBD2 (6 bases each). CDR1 is SNHLY, CDR2 FYNNEI, per germline. Trimming left V 5 bases short and J 7 bases short, with 17 bases between. The CDR3 runs to 14 residues. The full variable domain, rest sourced from reference TRBV2 and TRBJ2-5, is EPEVTQTPSHQVTQMGQEVILRCVPISNHLYFYWYRQILGQKVEFLVSFYNNEISEKSEIFDDQFSVERPDGSNFTLKIRSTKLEDSAMYFCASSLPGGPGTQYFGPGTRLLVL.

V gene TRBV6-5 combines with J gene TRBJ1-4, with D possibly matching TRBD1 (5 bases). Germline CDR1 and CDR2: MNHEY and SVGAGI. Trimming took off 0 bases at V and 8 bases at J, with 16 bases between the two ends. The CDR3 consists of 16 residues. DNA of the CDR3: TGTGCCAGCAGTTACTCGATGTCGGCAGGGCGGGAAAAACTGTTTTTT. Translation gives CASSYSMSAGREKLFF.

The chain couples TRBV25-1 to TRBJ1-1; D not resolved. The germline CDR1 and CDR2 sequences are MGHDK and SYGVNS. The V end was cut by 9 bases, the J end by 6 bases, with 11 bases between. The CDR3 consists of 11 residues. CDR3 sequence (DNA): TGTGCCAGTCGAAACGGCCCTGAAGCTTTCTTT. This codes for CASRNGPEAFF.

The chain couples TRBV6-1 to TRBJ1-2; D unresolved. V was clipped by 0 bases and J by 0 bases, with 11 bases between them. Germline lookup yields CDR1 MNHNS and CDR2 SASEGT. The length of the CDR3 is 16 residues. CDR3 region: CASSEAVDVSNYGYTF. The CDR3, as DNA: TGTGCCAGCAGTGAAGCCGTAGACGTATCTAACTATGGCTACACCTTC.

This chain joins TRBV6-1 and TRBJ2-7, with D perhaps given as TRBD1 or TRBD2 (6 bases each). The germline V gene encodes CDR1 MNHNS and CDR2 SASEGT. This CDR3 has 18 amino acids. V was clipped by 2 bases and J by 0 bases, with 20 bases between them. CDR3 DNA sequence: TGTGCCAGCAGTGAACCATTTCACTCAGAGGGGGGCTCCTACGAGCAGTACTTC. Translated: CASSEPFHSEGGSYEQYF.